The 15 T cell receptor beta chains presented below share a single source sample, sequenced in a study of beta chain features in type 1 diabetes. Investigators reverse transcribed all isolated RNA, so they sequenced expressed TCRB transcripts. The repertoire was sequenced with immunoSEQ multiplex PCR; TCRdb's copy has only in-frame clones and lacks some. The sample includes over 700,000 clones, about a sixth of them seen just once. The sequenced sample was naive CD4+ T cells from blood. These TCRs come from a woman under 30 in good health.

This clone came up a few times. The genes are TRBV5-4 and TRBJ2-7; weak D call: TRBD1 (6 bases). The CDR3 covers 13 residues. Trimming pared 3 bases from V and 1 base from J, leaving 8 bases between. Germline CDR1 reads SGHNT; CDR2 reads YYREEE (reference sequence). The CDR3: CASSWGQSYEQYF. As DNA, the CDR3 is TGTGCCAGCAGCTGGGGACAATCCTACGAGCAGTACTTC.

The table lists this clone with many counts. The chain carries TRBV7-9 and TRBJ1-2, with TRBD1 matching 8 bases. Losses at the gene ends were 4 bases for V and 4 bases for J; bases not matched to a gene: 2. The germline CDR1 and CDR2 sequences are SEHNR and FQNEAQ (reference sequence). CDR3 length: 13 amino acids. The CDR3 DNA is TGTGCCAGCAGCTCGGACAGGGTCTATGGCTACACCTTC. Translated: CASSSDRVYGYTF.

The chain couples TRBV29-1 to TRBJ2-1; possible D gene TRBD1, 6 bases. Trimming pared 5 bases from V and 5 bases from J, leaving 13 bases between. CDR1 is SQVTM and CDR2 is ANQGSEA in the germline V gene. The CDR3 has 13 residues. CDR3 DNA: TGCAGCGTTAGAGCCGGGACACACAATGAGCAGTTCTTC. This encodes CSVRAGTHNEQFF.

This clone has only a few counts. The V call is TRBV5-4, the J call TRBJ2-3, with unresolved D. In germline, CDR1 is SGHNT, CDR2 YYREEE (reference sequence). This CDR3 is 15 amino acids long. Trimming removed 3 bases at V and 1 base at J, with 12 bases between. Written as DNA, the CDR3 is TGTGCCAGCAGCTCGCCGGGCCAAGGCACAGATACGCAGTATTTT. Translated, it gives CASSSPGQGTDTQYF.

This clone has more than one count but fewer than ten. This sequence joins TRBV7-2 and TRBJ2-3; 14 bases are a match to TRBD2. Germline V gives CDR1 SGHTA, CDR2 FQGNSA. The CDR3 has 17 residues. V shed 4 bases and J 11 bases; nucleotides not matched to a gene: 14. The CDR3 loop is CASSSAGLAGGARVQYF. In DNA form, the CDR3 reads TGTGCCAGCAGCTCCGCTGGACTAGCGGGGGGCGCCCGGGTGCAGTATTTT. Filled out from reference TRBV7-2 and TRBJ2-3, the complete variable domain reads GAGVSQSPSNKVTEKGKDVELRCDPISGHTALYWYRQSLGQGLEFLIYFQGNSAPDKSGLPSDRFSAERTGGSVSTLTIQRTQQEDSAVYLCASSSAGLAGGARVQYFGPGTRLTVL.

The chain joins TRBV6-5 to TRBJ2-7; 8 nucleotides align to TRBD2. The J segment lost 0 bases and the V segment lost 4 bases, leaving 5 bases of the junction unmatched. The CDR3 totals 15 residues. Per germline, CDR1 MNHEY and CDR2 SVGAGI. The DNA for the CDR3 is TGTGCCAGCAGTTCAAGGACTAGCAACTCCTACGAGCAGTACTTC. As protein: CASSSRTSNSYEQYF.

This clone appeared once. V usage is TRBV9 and J usage is TRBJ2-3; 10 positions match TRBD2. CDR1 and CDR2 from the germline V gene are SGDLS and YYNGEE. The CDR3 extends over 17 amino acids. V trimming: 4 bases; J trimming: 1 base; junction bases outside the gene matches: 9. The CDR3: CASSLSPGTSGTDTQYF. CDR3 bases: TGTGCCAGCAGCCTTAGCCCCGGGACTAGCGGCACAGATACGCAGTATTTT.

V is TRBV25-1 and J is TRBJ2-3; 7 positions match TRBD2. With V trimmed by 10 bases and J by 10 bases, 20 bases remained unmatched. Germline V gene data show CDR1 as MGHDK and CDR2 as SYGVNS. The CDR3 consists of 15 residues. CDR3 coding DNA: TGTGCCAACTATCATATCGGGAGGTGGCAATTTGCGCAGTATTTT. This translates into CANYHIGRWQFAQYF.

This clone was picked up a small number of times. The rearrangement links TRBV6-6 to TRBJ1-1; maybe TRBD1 (5 bases). Trimming took 3 bases from V and 5 from J, leaving 19 bases between them. Per germline, CDR1 MNHNY and CDR2 SVGAGI (reference sequence). The CDR3 runs to 16 residues. As DNA, the CDR3 is TGTGCCAGCAGTTATAGCGCGTGGTCGGGGGAAACTGAAGCTTTCTTT. Its translation: CASSYSAWSGETEAFF.

This clone has a handful of counts. The chain employs TRBV6-1 and TRBJ2-7; possible D gene TRBD1, 6 bases. The CDR3 runs 13 residues. V lost 6 bases to trimming and J lost 2 bases, with 11 bases between them. Per germline, CDR1 MNHNS and CDR2 SASEGT. CDR3 DNA sequence: TGTGCCAGCAGAAAACAGGGACCCTACGAGCAGTACTTC. Protein sequence: CASRKQGPYEQYF.

The chain couples TRBV4-2 to TRBJ1-2, with D perhaps TRBD1 (5 bases). V shed 4 bases and J shed 6 bases, with 15 bases lying between them. Germline CDR1 is LGHNA and CDR2 is YNFKEQ. The CDR3 contains 14 residues. Here the CDR3 DNA reads TGTGCCAGCAGCCGAGGGCAGGGTGGCGATGGCTACACCTTC. The encoded protein is CASSRGQGGDGYTF.

The chain employs TRBV28 and TRBJ1-2; 10 bases match TRBD1. This CDR3 contains 14 residues. From germline, CDR1 is MDHEN and CDR2 SYDVKM. The J segment lost 7 bases and the V segment lost 6 bases, leaving 8 bases of the junction unmatched. CDR3 nucleotide sequence: TGTGCCAGCAGCTCGGGACAGGGGATCGGTGGCTACACCTTC. This sequence encodes CASSSGQGIGGYTF.

The V gene is TRBV10-3, the J gene TRBJ2-2; 7 bases line up with TRBD2. Trimming cost V 10 bases and J 3 bases; bases outside gene matches: 2. Germline-derived CDR1 and CDR2 are ENHRY and SYGVKD. The CDR3 has 12 residues. The CDR3 here is CATGGYTGELFF. DNA of the CDR3: TGTGCCACCGGGGGGTACACCGGGGAGCTGTTTTTT.

The rearrangement uses TRBV6-6 and TRBJ2-6, with 7 bases lining up with TRBD1. This CDR3 is 16 amino acids long. The V gene's germline CDR1 is MNHNY and CDR2 SVGAGI (reference sequence). With 6 bases clipped from V and 0 bases from J, the junction kept 5 bases outside the gene matches. CDR3 coding DNA: TGTGCCAGCAGAGAGGGACAGTTCTCTGGGGCCAACGTCCTGACTTTC. It encodes CASREGQFSGANVLTF.

This clone has a handful of counts. The chain combines TRBV5-1 with TRBJ2-3; TRBD1 agrees at 11 bases. Unmatched junction bases numbered 2, after V lost 4 bases and J lost 1 base. The CDR3 is 15 residues long. Germline V gene lookup returns CDR1 SGHRS and CDR2 YFSETQ. The CDR3 is CASSEGQGGTDTQYF. CDR3 in DNA: TGCGCCAGCAGCGAGGGACAGGGGGGCACAGATACGCAGTATTTT.